This TCR beta chain was sequenced during a study of beta chain features in type 1 diabetes. Broader study findings: People with Type 1 diabetes carried modestly yet significantly shorter TCRB CDR3s in all four CD4+ subsets. PCR might pick shorter templates more often, in the same way for patients and controls.

To note about this clone: Antigen unknown.

As every portion of the isolated RNA was reverse transcribed, the sequencing read expressed TCRB transcripts. Method: immunoSEQ multiplex PCR; TCRdb's copy keeps in-frame clones and lacks some. Counted here are more than 200,000 clones, roughly 17% occurring once; the ten biggest clones make up about 0.085%. One heparinised draw, averaging about 116 mL, was taken per donor. J lost 0 bases, V lost 7 bases, and 6 bases had no gene match. The CDR3 loop spans 15 amino acids. Germline V gene sequence: CDR1 MNHEY, CDR2 SMNVEV (reference sequence). This receptor was taken from a man aged 30-40 years with type 1 diabetes. V and J are TRBV27 and TRBJ2-7, with TRBD1 matching over 10 bases. The source material was naive CD4+ T cells from blood. CDR3 amino acids: CASTLTGGSSYEQYF. The CDR3 coding sequence is TGTGCCAGCACCCTGACAGGGGGCAGCTCCTACGAGCAGTACTTC.